This T cell receptor (beta chain) was profiled in a study of response to subunit inactivated influenza vaccine. Study-wide points: Seasonal influenza vaccination, on each occasion, was suggested by the authors to recruit few new T cells.

V lost 4 bases, J lost 5 bases, and 14 bases lay in between. The CDR3 length is 14 residues. This clonotype was found many times. The antigen is not known. TCRdb recomputed calls from the RT-PCR reads with MiXCR, one row per CDR3 protein. Among 500,000 to 750,000 distinct CDR3 sequences listed, 12% to 15% were seen once. The sequence came from a man aged 45-65 years who received an inactivated influenza vaccine. The chain links TRBV12-3 or TRBV12-4 to TRBJ2-5; D is ambiguous. The sequencing used PBMCs from blood, collected roughly 13 days after vaccination. The CDR3 spells CASSSSGRTETQYF. CDR3 sequence (DNA): TGTGCCAGCAGTTCGTCCGGCAGGACCGAGACCCAGTACTTC.